Presented here are 5 T cell receptor beta chains from one specimen sequenced in a study of T cell clusters in autoimmune cytopenias. TRB rearrangements were amplified by touch-down multiplex PCR with mixed TRB-A/B primers. TCRdb reprocessed the multiplex PCR reads, keeping one entry per CDR3 protein, no DNA. The sample totals about 15,000 distinct CDR3 sequences. TRB amplification used roughly 250 ng of peripheral blood genomic DNA. The sample was also reused in another study, on T cell repertoires in aging, cancer and after chemotherapy.

Input material: peripheral blood. The receptors come from a human donor in good health.

The chain has TRBV27 and TRBJ2-1; TCRdb's D call of TRBD2 is untestable without DNA. Germline V lookup: CDR1 MNHEY, CDR2 SMNVEV (reference sequence). CDR3 length: 16 residues. CDR3 sequence: CASSLSLAGGPYEQFF.

This chain joins TRBV10-3 and TRBJ1-5. In germline, CDR1 is ENHRY, CDR2 SYGVKD. The CDR3 loop spans 14 amino acids. CDR3 amino acids: CAISESGNNQPQHF.

CDR3 loop: CASGSTLSYEQYF. The genes are TRBV5-1 and TRBJ2-7. Germline V gene data show CDR1 as SGHRS and CDR2 as YFSETQ. The CDR3 spans 13 residues.

This chain uses TRBV5-5 with TRBJ2-3; lacking DNA, the TRBD2 call made by TCRdb goes unchecked. Germline V gene lookup returns CDR1 SGHKS and CDR2 YYEKEE (reference sequence). The CDR3 has 18 residues. This chain's CDR3 is CASSLALELAGNTDTQYF.

The V and J genes are TRBV10-3 and TRBJ2-1. This CDR3 is 11 amino acids long. The germline gives CDR1 ENHRY, CDR2 SYGVKD. CDR3 sequence reads: CASGRIYEQFF.